One sample yielded the 12 T cell receptor beta chains listed below, sequenced in a study of regulatory T cells in long-lasting Graves disease. Time point: newly diagnosed GD, antithyroid drugs for less than 3 months. Scientists built the TCR library using RNA that was extracted from PBMCs. Building the TCR beta libraries relied on iRepertoire HTBI primers, and CDR3 regions underwent Arm-PCR. TCRdb redid the calling of the multiplex PCR reads with MiXCR, one entry per CDR3 protein. The sample includes fewer than 450,000 distinct CDR3 sequences, approximately 15% of them seen just once. In addition, the sample was reused for a study of T cells in Graves' hyperthyroidism and ophthalmopathy.

This sample comprised peripheral blood mononuclear cells (PBMCs), obtained at new diagnosis, from a patient treated with antithyroid drugs. The receptors were sampled from a woman in her 40s with Graves disease.

In its sample, this clonotype was seen many times. The chain combines TRBV3-1 with TRBJ2-2; D may be TRBD2 (6 bases). The germline gives CDR1 LGHDT, CDR2 YNNKEL (reference sequence). CDR3 size: 16 residues. The germline V and J ends were trimmed by 3 bases and 0 bases, with 11 bases remaining between them. The DNA for the CDR3 is TGTGCCAGCAGCCACCAGGGACTCCCGAACACCGGGGAGCTGTTTTTT. Amino acids: CASSHQGLPNTGELFF.

There are many counts of this clonotype. This chain connects TRBV28 to TRBJ1-4, with 9 nucleotides matching TRBD1. After removal of 5 bases from V and 6 bases from J, the junction contained 13 bases not matched to a gene. The germline V gene encodes CDR1 MDHEN and CDR2 SYDVKM. The CDR3 runs 17 residues. CDR3 nucleotides: TGTGCCAGCAGTCCAGCACCGGGACAGGGATATTATGAAAAACTGTTTTTT. Translation: CASSPAPGQGYYEKLFF. Variable domain in full (rest from reference TRBV28 and TRBJ1-4): DVKVTQSSRYLVKRTGEKVFLECVQDMDHENMFWYRQDPGLGLRLIYFSYDVKMKEKGDIPEGYSVSREKKERFSLILESASTNQTSMYLCASSPAPGQGYYEKLFFGSGTQLSVL.

This clonotype has a count of ten or more. The chain employs TRBV28 and TRBJ2-1; 7 bases align to TRBD2. J gave up 8 bases and V 6 bases, and 4 bases lay outside the gene matches. Germline values: CDR1 MDHEN, CDR2 SYDVKM. This CDR3 is 12 amino acids long. This chain's CDR3 is CASSVTSDEQFF. Written as DNA, the CDR3 is TGTGCCAGCAGCGTCACTAGCGATGAGCAGTTCTTC.

This clonotype was counted ten times or more. This chain links TRBV12-3 or TRBV12-4 with TRBJ2-2; D is unclear. The CDR3 is 19 amino acids. V was shortened by 6 bases and J by 0 bases, with 23 bases between the two germline ends. The CDR3 DNA follows: TGTGCCAGCAGCAGTTTTTCGGAGCTGCGTCTTACGAACACCGGGGAGCTGTTTTTT. Protein product: CASSSFSELRLTNTGELFF.

The chain joins TRBV10-3 to TRBJ2-1; D possibly uses TRBD1 or TRBD2 (5 bases each). V was clipped by 3 bases and J by 3 bases, with 18 bases between them. The CDR3 is made up of 17 amino acids. In germline, CDR1 is ENHRY, CDR2 SYGVKD. CDR3 in DNA: TGTGCCATCAGTGATTCGAAAGGGACCAATAGCTACAATGAGCAGTTCTTC. Translating it yields CAISDSKGTNSYNEQFF.

This clonotype was found many times. The rearrangement uses TRBV28 and TRBJ2-5; D is perhaps TRBD1 (5 bases). Per germline, CDR1 MDHEN and CDR2 SYDVKM. The CDR3 is 13 amino acids. Between the trimmed V and J ends, which lost 2 bases and 4 bases, there was a span of 8 bases. This CDR3 is CASSLIGAETQYF. CDR3 DNA sequence: TGTGCCAGCAGTTTAATAGGGGCAGAGACCCAGTACTTC.

This clonotype was counted a few times. V and J are TRBV10-1 and TRBJ2-3, with 10 bases identical to TRBD2. The CDR3 has 15 amino acids. The V and J ends lost 5 bases and 5 bases, in that order; junction bases with no gene match: 7. The germline CDR1 and CDR2 sequences are WNHNN and SYGVQD (reference sequence). CDR3 coding DNA: TGCGCCAGCAGTATCGGGACTAGCGTGGGAGATACGCAGTATTTT. It specifies CASSIGTSVGDTQYF.

This clonotype was recorded many times. The chain combines TRBV11-3 with TRBJ2-1; D gene unclear. The germline V and J ends were trimmed by 5 bases and 7 bases, with 6 bases remaining between them. Germline V CDR1 and CDR2: SGHNT, YENEEA. The CDR3 contains 11 residues. CDR3 DNA: TGTGCCAGCAGCCAGACTAATGAGCAGTTCTTC. Encoded protein: CASSQTNEQFF.

This clonotype was observed many times. The J gene is TRBJ2-5, the V gene TRBV28, with 10 bases that match TRBD1. Germline CDR1 reads MDHEN; CDR2 reads SYDVKM. Losses at the gene ends were 6 bases for V and 3 bases for J; bases not matched to a gene: 1. The CDR3 extends over 13 amino acids. The CDR3 bases are TGTGCCAGCAGGGGGACAGGGGAAGAGACCCAGTACTTC. It specifies CASRGTGEETQYF.

This clonotype was found a few times. V is TRBV5-6 and J is TRBJ2-1; TRBD2 agrees at 11 bases. The CDR3 has 15 residues. Germline V CDR1 and CDR2: SGHDT, YYEEEE. V shed 2 bases, J shed 6 bases, and the junction held 4 bases outside the gene matches. The CDR3 is CASSLLAGVFNEQFF. The CDR3 DNA reads as TGTGCCAGCAGCTTACTAGCGGGAGTCTTCAATGAGCAGTTCTTC. The full variable domain, completed using reference TRBV5-6 and TRBJ2-1, is DAGVTQSPTHLIKTRGQQVTLRCSPKSGHDTVSWYQQALGQGPQFIFQYYEEEERQRGNFPDRFSGHQFPNYSSELNVNALLLGDSALYLCASSLLAGVFNEQFFGPGTRLTVL.

Ten or more counts support this clonotype. This rearrangement joins TRBV7-2 to TRBJ2-7; weak D call: TRBD1 (5 bases). The CDR3 sequence is 13 residues long. V lost 7 bases and J 7 bases, leaving 17 bases between the germline ends. The germline V gene has CDR1 SGHTA and CDR2 FQGNSA. The CDR3 region is CASILRVGGEQYF. In DNA, the CDR3 is TGTGCCAGCATCCTCAGGGTGGGTGGAGAGCAGTACTTC. Complete variable domain (other parts from reference TRBV7-2 and TRBJ2-7): GAGVSQSPSNKVTEKGKDVELRCDPISGHTALYWYRQSLGQGLEFLIYFQGNSAPDKSGLPSDRFSAERTGGSVSTLTIQRTQQEDSAVYLCASILRVGGEQYFGPGTRLTVT.

There are a few counts of this clonotype. In DNA, the CDR3 is TGTGCCAGTAGTACGACGGGTGGGCGTACTGAAGCTTTCTTT. Protein sequence: CASSTTGGRTEAFF. The chain combines TRBV19 with TRBJ1-1; D gene unclear. The germline gives CDR1 LNHDA, CDR2 SQIVND (reference sequence). This CDR3 has 14 amino acids. Trimming removed 4 bases from V and 5 bases from J, with 14 bases in between.